Listed below are T cell receptor beta chains from one sample, sequenced in a study of blood T cell repertoires in COVID-19. Data came from immunoSEQ multiplex PCR; TCRdb stores just in-frame clones and leaves some out. The repertoire has 60,000 to 90,000 clones, 87% of them found once; the top ten carry roughly 5.3%. The sequenced sample was peripheral blood. These TCRs come from an elderly woman with active or convalescent COVID-19. Both conserved end residues are part of each CDR3. Fields, in order: D gene, V gene, J gene, clone size, CDR3 DNA, CDR3 protein. The D gene is left open where the match is weak. The size entry is marked missing in some rows and otherwise reads once, few, many or a size class.

>TRBD2|TRBV29-1|TRBJ2-7|.
TGCAGCGCTAGCGGGAGGGGCTACGAGCAGTACTTC
CSASGRGYEQYF
>.|TRBV6-2/TRBV6-3|TRBJ2-7|.
TGTGCCAGCAGTTTTCGCGGCTCCTCCGAGCAGTACTTC
CASSFRGSSEQYF
>TRBD2|TRBV24-1|TRBJ2-1|.
TGTGCCACCAGTGATTTGAGTGGGGAGGGGACGGTAGGGGAGCAGTTCTTC
CATSDLSGEGTVGEQFF
>.|TRBV2|TRBJ1-3|.
TGTGCCAGCACTAGCAGCCTAAACTCTGGAAACACCATATATTTT
CASTSSLNSGNTIYF
>TRBD2|TRBV7-8|TRBJ2-3|.
TGTGCCAGCAGCCTCCTCCCCGGCCTAGCGGGAGGGCGAAGCACAGATACGCAGTATTTT
CASSLLPGLAGGRSTDTQYF
>TRBD1|TRBV28|TRBJ2-7|.
TGTGCCAGCAGTTTATGGCGGGGGACAGGGGGCTTCTACGAGCAGTACTTC
CASSLWRGTGGFYEQYF
>.|TRBV5-1|TRBJ2-7|.
TGCGCCAGCAGCTTGGACAGGACCTACGAGCAGTACTTC
CASSLDRTYEQYF
>.|TRBV18|TRBJ1-5|few
TGTGCCAGCTCACCGACAGGCCAAGGCGCCCAGCATTTT
CASSPTGQGAQHF
>.|TRBV5-1|TRBJ1-3|.
TGCGCCAGCAGCTCCTTAGGGGGTACTGGAAACACCATATATTTT
CASSSLGGTGNTIYF
>TRBD2|TRBV27|TRBJ2-5|.
TGTGCCAGCAGTGGGACTAGCGGAGGCCATTGGGAGACCCAGTACTTC
CASSGTSGGHWETQYF
>TRBD1|TRBV7-6|TRBJ1-2|.
TGTGCCAGCAGCCCTCGACAGGGAATGAAGAACTATGGCTACACCTTC
CASSPRQGMKNYGYTF
>TRBD2|TRBV15|TRBJ2-3|.
TGTGCCACCAGCAGAGAGACTAGCGCTTTCCCAGATACGCAGTATTTT
CATSRETSAFPDTQYF
>.|TRBV9|TRBJ2-5|.
TGTGCCAGCAGCGTAGGTGTGGGGGCTGGGGAGACCCAGTACTTC
CASSVGVGAGETQYF
>TRBD2|TRBV7-6|TRBJ2-2|.
TGTGCCAGCAGCTTAGCGAAACTAGCGGGGTGGTCCGGGGAGCTGTTTTTT
CASSLAKLAGWSGELFF
>.|TRBV12-1|TRBJ2-5|.
TGTGCCAGCGCCGGACTAGCTGATCCAAAGGGAGAGACCCAGTACTTC
CASAGLADPKGETQYF
>.|TRBV29-1|TRBJ1-4|.
TGCAGCGTTGAAAACGGGGAAAATGAAAAACTGTTTTTT
CSVENGENEKLFF
>TRBD2|TRBV5-1|TRBJ2-7|.
TGCGCCAGCAGCTTGGAGCGGGGGGGCAGAGACGAGCAGTACTTC
CASSLERGGRDEQYF
>TRBD1|TRBV5-1|TRBJ2-2|.
TGCGCCAGCGTCGTGGGCCCAGGGGGCACCGGGGAGCTGTTTTTT
CASVVGPGGTGELFF
>.|TRBV6-5|TRBJ2-7|.
TGTGCCAGCAGTTATACGAGGGGGTTGGTCGAGCAGTACTTC
CASSYTRGLVEQYF
>.|TRBV6-5|TRBJ1-1|.
TGTGCCAGCAGTTACTCGGAAGGGGCTGAAGCTTTCTTT
CASSYSEGAEAFF
>.|TRBV18|TRBJ1-5|.
TGTGCCAGCTCACCAATAGGGAGCGGACAGCCCCAGCATTTT
CASSPIGSGQPQHF
>.|TRBV7-9|TRBJ2-1|.
TGTGCCAGCAGCTTAGGGTGGGGGATCGGGACAATTGAGCAGTTCTTC
CASSLGWGIGTIEQFF
>.|TRBV2|TRBJ1-2|.
TGTGCCAGCATCGACAGGCCGCCATCTCCCACCCAGCTTCATGGCTACACCTTC
CASIDRPPSPTQLHGYTF
>.|TRBV28|TRBJ2-5|.
TGTGCCAGCAGTTTTAGCCAGCCCCAAGAGACCCAGTACTTC
CASSFSQPQETQYF
>.|TRBV5-4|TRBJ1-1|.
TGTGCCAGCAGCTTGGGGGGAGGGGCGAACACTGAAGCTTTCTTT
CASSLGGGANTEAFF
>.|TRBV11-2|TRBJ1-2|.
TGTGCCAGCAGCGCCATAGGGGGGGATCTGAACTATGGCTACACCTTC
CASSAIGGDLNYGYTF
>.|TRBV29-1|TRBJ1-3|.
TGCAGCGTTGAAGAGGGGGCGGGTGGAAACACCATATATTTT
CSVEEGAGGNTIYF
>TRBD2|TRBV7-2|TRBJ2-5|once
TGTGCCAGCACCCATCCCCTCGGGACTAGCGGGAGTCGGCAAGAGACCCAGTACTTC
CASTHPLGTSGSRQETQYF
>TRBD1|TRBV19|TRBJ2-7|.
TGTGCCAGTAGTATAGGAGGGGGCCGGGGCGAGCAGTACTTC
CASSIGGGRGEQYF
>.|TRBV30|TRBJ2-1|.
TGTGCCTGGACCTTGGACTCCCCAAATGAGCAGTTCTTC
CAWTLDSPNEQFF
>TRBD1|TRBV28|TRBJ2-7|.
TGTGCCAGCAGTCCCGGGGGGACAGGGCCCTACGAGCAGTACTTC
CASSPGGTGPYEQYF
>.|TRBV5-5|TRBJ2-2|.
TGTGCCAGCAGCTTGGTGCCGACAGACTACACCGGGGAGCTGTTTTTT
CASSLVPTDYTGELFF
>TRBD1|TRBV10-3|TRBJ2-2|.
TGTGCCATCAGCGACCCTCATGAGGACAGGCGCAAGAACACCGGGGAGCTGTTTTTT
CAISDPHEDRRKNTGELFF
>TRBD1|TRBV13|TRBJ2-7|few
TGTGCCAGCAGCTTTCCGACAGGGCTGGGGGACTACGAGCAGTACTTC
CASSFPTGLGDYEQYF
>.|TRBV9|TRBJ1-1|.
TGTGCCAGCAGCGTAGGATCCAGGAACACTGAAGCTTTCTTT
CASSVGSRNTEAFF
>TRBD1|TRBV5-1|TRBJ2-3|once
TGCGCCAGCAGCACCGGGACAGGGGGCAGGGGGCTCACAGATACGCAGTATTTT
CASSTGTGGRGLTDTQYF
>.|TRBV29-1|TRBJ1-3|.
TGCAGCGCTTCGGAGGGAAACACCATATATTTT
CSASEGNTIYF
>.|TRBV11-2|TRBJ2-7|.
TGTGCCAGCAGGCCCACTCCAGGGTATTCGGACGAGCAGTACTTC
CASRPTPGYSDEQYF
>TRBD1|TRBV30|TRBJ1-2|.
TGTGCCTGGGGGGACAGGGGGCGAAAGGATGGCTACACCTTC
CAWGDRGRKDGYTF
>.|TRBV2|TRBJ1-2|.
TGTGCCAGCAGCCCGACAGAAAACTATGGCTACACCTTC
CASSPTENYGYTF
>TRBD2|TRBV5-8|TRBJ2-3|.
TGTGCCAGCAGCTTACTGCTAGCGGGATGGACAGATACGCAGTATTTT
CASSLLLAGWTDTQYF
>.|TRBV5-4|TRBJ1-5|.
TGTGCCAGCAGCTTCGGGGGGAATCAGCCCCAGCATTTT
CASSFGGNQPQHF
>.|TRBV7-2|TRBJ2-3|.
TGTGCCAGCAGCTTAGTAACAGGCGGCACAGATACGCAGTATTTT
CASSLVTGGTDTQYF
>.|TRBV19|TRBJ2-7|few
TGTGCCAGTAGTATTAGCGGAGAGTCCTACGAGCAGTACTTC
CASSISGESYEQYF
>TRBD1|TRBV25-1|TRBJ1-2|few
TGTGCCAGCAGTGTGGACAGGGGCTATGGCTACACCTTC
CASSVDRGYGYTF
>TRBD2|TRBV3-1/TRBV3-2|TRBJ2-5|.
TGTGCCAGCAGCCCGAGGAGAGGGCTAGCGGGAAAAGAGACCCAGTACTTC
CASSPRRGLAGKETQYF
>TRBD1|TRBV28|TRBJ2-7|.
TGTGCCACCTATAACAGGGGCTCCTACGAGCAGTACTTC
CATYNRGSYEQYF
>.|TRBV7-8|TRBJ2-2|.
TGTGCCAGCAGCCCAGAGGGGGCCGGGGAGCTGTTTTTT
CASSPEGAGELFF
>TRBD2|TRBV7-2|TRBJ2-1|.
TGTGCCAGCAGCTTAAGGGAAGCGGGGGGTACCTACAATGAGCAGTTCTTC
CASSLREAGGTYNEQFF
>TRBD2|TRBV19|TRBJ2-3|.
TGTGCCAGTAGTATAGGCGGGACTAGCGTCTCAGATACGCAGTATTTT
CASSIGGTSVSDTQYF
>.|TRBV3-1/TRBV3-2|TRBJ2-1|.
TGTGCCAGCAGCCAAGATCGGGTCCTGGGACACCACAATGAGCAGTTCTTC
CASSQDRVLGHHNEQFF